This TCR beta chain was found in a study of identical twins. One entry per CDR3 protein results from TCRdb running MiXCR on the 5' RACE reads. The data contain more than 400,000 distinct CDR3 sequences, roughly 15% of them seen just once; the ten biggest clones take up roughly 0.4%. Germline V lookup: CDR1 MNHNS, CDR2 SASEGT. The CDR3 extends over 15 amino acids. Trimming cost V 6 bases and J 4 bases; bases outside gene matches: 6. This same sample was also part of a study on yellow fever vaccine responses in identical twins.

The origin of this receptor is a woman aged 18-29 years in good health. The sample taken for sequencing was CD4+ T cells sorted from blood. The V gene is TRBV6-1, the J gene TRBJ2-5; 12 bases match TRBD2. CDR3 region: CASRPQTSGGETQYF. Written as DNA, the CDR3 is TGTGCCAGCAGGCCGCAGACTAGCGGGGGAGAGACCCAGTACTTC.